This T cell receptor (beta chain) was found in a study of blood T cell repertoires in COVID-19. Across the study: COVID-19 samples collected from the United States, Italy and Spain covered acute and convalescent phases. Sources were T cells, B-cell-depleted T cells, or PBMCs; the material itself was cDNA or gDNA.

Adults between about 18 and 89 years of age took part from about two dozen US areas. This clone has just a few counts. Profiled with immunoSEQ multiplex PCR; TCRdb holds only in-frame clones, not every one. The sample holds a few hundred thousand clones, 80% to 90% seen once. The CDR3 is 12 amino acids. Germline CDR1 and CDR2: WSHSY and SAAADI. V dropped 5 bases and J dropped 4 bases, with 9 bases sitting between them. This rearrangement joins TRBV10-2 to TRBJ2-7; no clear D. What was sequenced was PBMCs or T cells enriched from blood (not recorded which). The origin of this receptor is a woman between 55 and 75 years old who had recovered from COVID-19. The CDR3 sequence: CASSLDFYEQYF. The CDR3 DNA is TGCGCCAGCAGTTTAGATTTTTACGAGCAGTACTTC.